A selection of T cell receptor beta chains follows, all from one sample in a study of T-cell reconstitution after alpha-beta-depleted transplantation in children. Via MiXCR, TCRdb re-called the PCR reads, giving one row per CDR3 protein. The sample has almost 400,000 distinct CDR3 sequences; around 21% are singletons. The source was PBMCs from the stem cell graft donor, collected from the stem cell graft. These receptors were collected from a human donor who donated a stem cell graft to a child with acute myeloid leukemia. Both conserved end residues are part of each CDR3. Each record gives: CDR3 protein, CDR3 DNA, D gene, V gene, clone size, J gene. D genes are given only for firm matches. A row's size may be missing; if present it is once, few, many or a size class.

CASSPPGRQDRPQHF	TGTGCCAGCAGCCCGCCCGGCCGGCAGGACAGGCCCCAGCATTTT	-	TRBV6-5	few	TRBJ1-5
CASSFDRGRHTQYF	TGTGCCAGCAGTTTTGACAGGGGACGCCATACGCAGTATTTT	TRBD1	TRBV28	-	TRBJ2-3
CASSRQREWDNEQFF	TGTGCCAGCAGCCGCCAGCGGGAGTGGGACAATGAGCAGTTCTTC	TRBD2	TRBV7-9	-	TRBJ2-1
CASYGAGAYYEQYF	TGTGCCAGCTATGGAGCGGGAGCTTACTACGAGCAGTACTTC	TRBD2	TRBV6-2/TRBV6-3	-	TRBJ2-7
CASSWGASNTEAFF	TGCGCCAGCAGCTGGGGGGCTTCGAACACTGAAGCTTTCTTT	-	TRBV4-3	-	TRBJ1-1
CASSLDRTSEPWETQYF	TGTGCCAGCAGCTTAGACCGGACTAGCGAGCCGTGGGAGACCCAGTACTTC	TRBD2	TRBV7-8	few	TRBJ2-5
CSAGSGPNYGYTF	TGCAGTGCCGGGTCAGGACCAAACTATGGCTACACCTTC	-	TRBV20-1	few	TRBJ1-2
CASRTGWVYEQYF	TGTGCCAGCCGGACAGGGTGGGTCTACGAGCAGTACTTC	TRBD1	TRBV6-5	-	TRBJ2-7
CATSEDTGGVGDTQYF	TGTGCCACCAGTGAGGACACAGGGGGCGTAGGAGATACGCAGTATTTT	TRBD1	TRBV24-1	-	TRBJ2-3
CSADPLGSYEQYF	TGCAGTGCTGACCCCCTGGGGTCCTACGAGCAGTACTTC	-	TRBV20-1	many	TRBJ2-7
CASSDKPSTSYNNEQFF	TGTGCCAGCAGTGATAAACCCTCGACTAGCTACAACAATGAGCAGTTCTTC	TRBD2	TRBV25-1	few	TRBJ2-1
CASRQGGWDNEQFF	TGTGCCAGCAGGCAGGGTGGATGGGACAATGAGCAGTTCTTC	-	TRBV12-3/TRBV12-4	-	TRBJ2-1
CASSQDPGQYNEQFF	TGCGCCAGCAGCCAAGATCCGGGACAGTACAATGAGCAGTTCTTC	TRBD1	TRBV4-3	many	TRBJ2-1
CASSAGDEGYNEQFF	TGTGCCAGCAGCGCCGGGGATGAAGGGTACAATGAGCAGTTCTTC	-	TRBV9	many	TRBJ2-1
CSAIYIITDTQYF	TGCAGTGCCATTTATATTATCACAGATACGCAGTATTTT	-	TRBV20-1	many	TRBJ2-3
CCATKIQVSTYDNEQFF	TGCTGCGCTACAAAAATACAGGTCTCGACCTACGACAATGAGCAGTTCTTC	-	TRBV20-1	-	TRBJ2-1
CSVRGLNTEAFF	TGCAGCGTGCGGGGACTAAACACTGAAGCTTTCTTT	-	TRBV29-1	-	TRBJ1-1
CASSIFSNTGELFF	TGTGCCAGCAGTATCTTTTCAAACACCGGGGAGCTGTTTTTT	-	TRBV12-3/TRBV12-4	few	TRBJ2-2
CAISESLAGATGELFF	TGTGCCATCAGTGAGTCGCTTGCGGGAGCCACCGGGGAGCTGTTTTTT	TRBD2	TRBV10-3	many	TRBJ2-2
CASSSGTEYGYTF	TGTGCCAGCAGCTCCGGGACGGAGTATGGCTACACCTTC	-	TRBV7-2	-	TRBJ1-2
CSVEEGSGYNEQFF	TGCAGCGTTGAAGAAGGGAGCGGCTACAATGAGCAGTTCTTC	-	TRBV29-1	-	TRBJ2-1
CASSPRRDSYEQYF	TGTGCCAGCAGCCCCCGCCGGGACTCCTACGAGCAGTACTTC	-	TRBV7-6	few	TRBJ2-7
CASSVEFGTSGSETQYF	TGTGCCAGCAGCGTAGAGTTCGGGACTAGCGGGAGCGAGACCCAGTACTTC	TRBD2	TRBV9	many	TRBJ2-5
CAIPSALPYGYTF	TGTGCCATCCCCTCAGCACTACCCTATGGCTACACCTTC	-	TRBV28	few	TRBJ1-2
CASSQFRSYEQYF	TGCGCCAGCAGCCAATTCAGATCCTACGAGCAGTACTTC	-	TRBV4-1	-	TRBJ2-7
CASSQVTLNTDTQYF	TGTGCCAGCAGCCAAGTTACCTTGAACACAGATACGCAGTATTTT	-	TRBV4-2	-	TRBJ2-3
CAITVLAGGPSNEQFF	TGTGCCATCACCGTACTGGCGGGAGGGCCCTCGAATGAGCAGTTCTTC	TRBD2	TRBV10-3	few	TRBJ2-1
CATSRDNVQGREQYF	TGTGCCACCAGCAGAGATAACGTGCAGGGGAGAGAGCAGTACTTC	-	TRBV15	few	TRBJ2-7
CASSLGTEQNIQYF	TGTGCCAGCAGTTTAGGGACCGAGCAAAACATTCAGTACTTC	-	TRBV12-3/TRBV12-4	-	TRBJ2-4
CSVEDRRRASTDTQYF	TGCAGCGTTGAAGATCGAAGGAGGGCTAGCACAGATACGCAGTATTTT	-	TRBV29-1	-	TRBJ2-3
CSVPVAYTSTDTQYF	TGCAGTGTCCCTGTGGCTTATACTAGCACAGATACGCAGTATTTT	-	TRBV20-1	-	TRBJ2-3
CSTVRLSGRSYNEQFF	TGCAGCACCGTTCGTTTGTCGGGGAGATCCTACAATGAGCAGTTCTTC	-	TRBV29-1	few	TRBJ2-1